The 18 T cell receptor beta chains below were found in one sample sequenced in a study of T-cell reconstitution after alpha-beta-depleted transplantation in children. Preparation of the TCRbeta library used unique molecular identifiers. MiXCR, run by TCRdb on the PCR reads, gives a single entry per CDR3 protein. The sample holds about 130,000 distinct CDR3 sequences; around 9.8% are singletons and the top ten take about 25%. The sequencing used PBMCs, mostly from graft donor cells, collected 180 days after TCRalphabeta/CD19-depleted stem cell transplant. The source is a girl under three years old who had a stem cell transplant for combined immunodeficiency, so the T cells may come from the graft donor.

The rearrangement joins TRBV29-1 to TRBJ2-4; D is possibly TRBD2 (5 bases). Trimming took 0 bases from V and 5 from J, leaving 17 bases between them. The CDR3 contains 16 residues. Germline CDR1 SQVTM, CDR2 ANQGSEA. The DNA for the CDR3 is TGCAGCGTTGAAGATACCGGCTCAGGAGGCCAAAACATTCAGTACTTC. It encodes CSVEDTGSGGQNIQYF.

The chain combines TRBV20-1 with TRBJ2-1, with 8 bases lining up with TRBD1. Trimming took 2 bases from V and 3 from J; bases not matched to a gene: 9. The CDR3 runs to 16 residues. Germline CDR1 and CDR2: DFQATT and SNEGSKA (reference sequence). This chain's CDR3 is CSARTGAGTGYNEQFF. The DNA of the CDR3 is TGCAGTGCTAGAACGGGAGCCGGGACAGGCTACAATGAGCAGTTCTTC.

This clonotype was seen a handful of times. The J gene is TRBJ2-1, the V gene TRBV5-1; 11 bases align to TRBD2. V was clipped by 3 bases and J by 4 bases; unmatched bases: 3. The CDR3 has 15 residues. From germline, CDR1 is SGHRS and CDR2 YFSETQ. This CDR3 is CASSSGLAEYNEQFF. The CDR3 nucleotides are TGCGCCAGCAGCTCGGGACTAGCGGAGTACAATGAGCAGTTCTTC.

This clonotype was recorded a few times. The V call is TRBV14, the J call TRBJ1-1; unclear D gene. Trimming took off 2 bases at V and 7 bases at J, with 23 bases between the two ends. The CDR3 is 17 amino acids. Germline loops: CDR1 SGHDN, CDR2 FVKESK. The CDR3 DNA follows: TGTGCCAGCAGCCAATATAGGCGGGCTTGGGGAGCAGGTGAAGCTTTCTTT. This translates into CASSQYRRAWGAGEAFF.

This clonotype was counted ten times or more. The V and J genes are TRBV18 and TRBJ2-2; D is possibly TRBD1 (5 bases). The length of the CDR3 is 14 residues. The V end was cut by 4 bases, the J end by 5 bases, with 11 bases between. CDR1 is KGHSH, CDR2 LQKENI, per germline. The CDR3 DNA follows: TGTGCCAGCTCACTCCGGTCAGGGACCGGGGAGCTGTTTTTT. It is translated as CASSLRSGTGELFF.

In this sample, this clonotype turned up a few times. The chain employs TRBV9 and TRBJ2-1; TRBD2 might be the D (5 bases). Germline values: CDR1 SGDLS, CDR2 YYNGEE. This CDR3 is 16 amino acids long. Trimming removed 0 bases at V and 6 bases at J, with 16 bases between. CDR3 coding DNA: TGTGCCAGCAGCGTAGGGGAGTCCCCTGTCCTCAATGAGCAGTTCTTC. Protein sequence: CASSVGESPVLNEQFF.

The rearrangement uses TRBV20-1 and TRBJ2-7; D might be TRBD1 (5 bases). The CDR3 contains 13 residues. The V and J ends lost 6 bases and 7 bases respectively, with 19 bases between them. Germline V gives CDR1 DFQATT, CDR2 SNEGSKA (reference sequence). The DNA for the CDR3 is TGCAGTGCCGCTTTTCAGGGAAACAAAGAGCAGTACTTC. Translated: CSAAFQGNKEQYF.

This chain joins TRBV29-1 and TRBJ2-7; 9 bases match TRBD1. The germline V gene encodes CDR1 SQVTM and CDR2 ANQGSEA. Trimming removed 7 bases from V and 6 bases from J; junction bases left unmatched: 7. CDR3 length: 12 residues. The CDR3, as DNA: TGCAGCGGGTCGACAGGGGGTTCCGAGCAGTACTTC. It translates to CSGSTGGSEQYF.

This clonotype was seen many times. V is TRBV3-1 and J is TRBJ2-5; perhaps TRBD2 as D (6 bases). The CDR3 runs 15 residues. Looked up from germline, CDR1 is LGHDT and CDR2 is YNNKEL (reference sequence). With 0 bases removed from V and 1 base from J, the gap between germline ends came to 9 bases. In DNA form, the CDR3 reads TGTGCCAGCAGCCAAGAAGGGACTTTCCAAGAGACCCAGTACTTC. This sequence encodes CASSQEGTFQETQYF.

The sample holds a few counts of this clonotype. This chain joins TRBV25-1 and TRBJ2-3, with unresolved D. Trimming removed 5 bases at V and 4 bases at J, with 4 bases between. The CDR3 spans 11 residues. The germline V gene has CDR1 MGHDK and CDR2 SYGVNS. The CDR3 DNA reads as TGTGCCAGCAGTTGGGCAGATACGCAGTATTTT. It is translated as CASSWADTQYF. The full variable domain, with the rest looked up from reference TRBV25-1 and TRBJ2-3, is EADIYQTPRYLVIGTGKKITLECSQTMGHDKMYWYQQDPGMELHLIHYSYGVNSTEKGDLSSESTVSRIRTEHFPLTLESARPSHTSQYLCASSWADTQYFGPGTRLTVL.

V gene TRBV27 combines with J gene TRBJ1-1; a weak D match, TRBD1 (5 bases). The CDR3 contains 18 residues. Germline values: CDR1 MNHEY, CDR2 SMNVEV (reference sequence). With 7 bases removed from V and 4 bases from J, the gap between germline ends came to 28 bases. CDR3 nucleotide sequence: TGTGCCAGCACCCAACGAGGGGCCGCTAAGGGGAGGAGCACTGAAGCTTTCTTT. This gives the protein CASTQRGAAKGRSTEAFF.

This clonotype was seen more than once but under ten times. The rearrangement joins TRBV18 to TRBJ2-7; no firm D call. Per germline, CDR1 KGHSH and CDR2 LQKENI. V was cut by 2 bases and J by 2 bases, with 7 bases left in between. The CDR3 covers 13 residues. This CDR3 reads CASSPGATYEQYF. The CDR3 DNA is TGTGCCAGCTCACCAGGAGCCACCTACGAGCAGTACTTC.

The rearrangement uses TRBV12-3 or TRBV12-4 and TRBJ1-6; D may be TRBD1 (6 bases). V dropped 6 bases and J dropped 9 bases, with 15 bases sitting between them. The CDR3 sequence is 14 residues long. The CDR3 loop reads CASSSTRGGSPLHF. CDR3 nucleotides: TGTGCCAGCAGCTCCACAAGGGGGGGTTCACCCCTCCACTTT.

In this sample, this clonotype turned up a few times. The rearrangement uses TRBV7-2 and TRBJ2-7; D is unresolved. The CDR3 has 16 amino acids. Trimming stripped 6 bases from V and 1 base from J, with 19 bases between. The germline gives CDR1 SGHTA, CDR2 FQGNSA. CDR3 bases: TGTGCCAGCAGTCCTCGGACCGGCTCCCCTTCCTACGAGCAGTACTTC. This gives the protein CASSPRTGSPSYEQYF.

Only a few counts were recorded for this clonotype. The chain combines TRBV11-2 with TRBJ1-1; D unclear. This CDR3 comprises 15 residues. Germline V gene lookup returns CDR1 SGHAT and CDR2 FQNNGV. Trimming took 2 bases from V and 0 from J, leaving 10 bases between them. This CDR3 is CASSLYGMMNTEAFF. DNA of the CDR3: TGTGCCAGCAGCTTATATGGGATGATGAACACTGAAGCTTTCTTT.

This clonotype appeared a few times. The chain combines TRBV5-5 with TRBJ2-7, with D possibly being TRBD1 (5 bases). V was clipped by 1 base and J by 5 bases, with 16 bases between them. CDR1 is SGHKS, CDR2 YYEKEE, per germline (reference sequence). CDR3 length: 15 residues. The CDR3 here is CASSLYRSSPNEQYF. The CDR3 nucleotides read TGTGCCAGCAGCTTGTACAGGTCCTCCCCCAACGAGCAGTACTTC.

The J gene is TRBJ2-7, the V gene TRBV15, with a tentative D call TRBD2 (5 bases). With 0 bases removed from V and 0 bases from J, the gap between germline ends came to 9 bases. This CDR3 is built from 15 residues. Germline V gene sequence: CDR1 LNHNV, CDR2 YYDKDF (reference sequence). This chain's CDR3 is CATSRDRGSSYEQYF. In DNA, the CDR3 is TGTGCCACCAGCAGAGATCGGGGAAGCTCCTACGAGCAGTACTTC. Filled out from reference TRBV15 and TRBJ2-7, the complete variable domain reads DAMVIQNPRYQVTQFGKPVTLSCSQTLNHNVMYWYQQKSSQAPKLLFHYYDKDFNNEADTPDNFQSRRPNTSFCFLDIRSPGLGDTAMYLCATSRDRGSSYEQYFGPGTRLTVT.

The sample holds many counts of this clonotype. CDR3 sequence: CSVGETEAFF. For the CDR3, the DNA is TGCAGCGTTGGGGAGACTGAAGCTTTCTTT. The rearrangement joins TRBV29-1 to TRBJ1-1, with D uncertain. The CDR3 runs 10 residues. Germline CDR1 SQVTM, CDR2 ANQGSEA. Trimming took off 4 bases at V and 5 bases at J, with 5 bases between the two ends.